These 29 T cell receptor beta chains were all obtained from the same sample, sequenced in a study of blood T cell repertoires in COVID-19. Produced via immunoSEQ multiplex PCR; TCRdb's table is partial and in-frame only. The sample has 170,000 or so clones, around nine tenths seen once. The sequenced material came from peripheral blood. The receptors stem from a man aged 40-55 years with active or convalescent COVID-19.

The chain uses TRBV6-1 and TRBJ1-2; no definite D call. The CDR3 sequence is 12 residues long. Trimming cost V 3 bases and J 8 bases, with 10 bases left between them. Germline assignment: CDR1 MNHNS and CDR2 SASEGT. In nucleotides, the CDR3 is TGTGCCAGCAGTGACAGGTCGGGGGGCTACACCTTC. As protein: CASSDRSGGYTF.

Here the CDR3 reads CASRSQGAGGETQYF. CDR3 bases: TGTGCCAGTAGATCACAGGGGGCTGGAGGAGAGACCCAGTACTTC. The chain has TRBV19 and TRBJ2-5; 9 nucleotides align to TRBD1. The V gene end was trimmed by 6 bases and the J gene end by 4 bases; junction bases not matched to a gene: 9. CDR1 and CDR2 (germline): LNHDA, SQIVND (reference sequence). This CDR3 is 15 amino acids long.

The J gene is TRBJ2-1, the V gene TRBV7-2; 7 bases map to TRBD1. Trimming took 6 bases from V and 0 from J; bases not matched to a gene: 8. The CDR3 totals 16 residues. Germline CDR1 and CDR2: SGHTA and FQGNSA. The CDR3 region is CASSPRQGSSYNEQFF. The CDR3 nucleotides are TGTGCCAGCAGTCCCCGACAGGGAAGCTCCTACAATGAGCAGTTCTTC.

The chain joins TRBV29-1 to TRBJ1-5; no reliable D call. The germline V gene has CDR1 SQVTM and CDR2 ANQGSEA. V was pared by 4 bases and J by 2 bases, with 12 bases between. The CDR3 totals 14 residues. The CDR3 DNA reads TGCAGCGTTGGCTTAGCCGGAGGCAATCAGCCCCAGCATTTT. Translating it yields CSVGLAGGNQPQHF. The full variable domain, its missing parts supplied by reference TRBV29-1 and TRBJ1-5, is SAVISQKPSRDICQRGTSLTIQCQVDSQVTMMFWYRQQPGQSLTLIATANQGSEATYESGFVIDKFPISRPNLTFSTLTVSNMSPEDSSIYLCSVGLAGGNQPQHFGDGTRLSIL.

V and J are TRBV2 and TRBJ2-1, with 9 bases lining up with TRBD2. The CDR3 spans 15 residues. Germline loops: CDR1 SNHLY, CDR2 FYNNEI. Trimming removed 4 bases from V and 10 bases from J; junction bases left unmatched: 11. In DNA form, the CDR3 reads TGTGCCAGCAGTGCAATGCGCGGGGGGGCCCGGGAGCAGTTCTTC. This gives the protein CASSAMRGGAREQFF.

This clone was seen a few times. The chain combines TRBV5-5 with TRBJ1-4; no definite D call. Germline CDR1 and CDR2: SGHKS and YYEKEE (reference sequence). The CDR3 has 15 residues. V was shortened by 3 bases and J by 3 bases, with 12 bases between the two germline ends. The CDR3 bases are TGTGCCAGCAGCTCCGACGGGTCCCCTAATGAAAAACTGTTTTTT. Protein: CASSSDGSPNEKLFF.

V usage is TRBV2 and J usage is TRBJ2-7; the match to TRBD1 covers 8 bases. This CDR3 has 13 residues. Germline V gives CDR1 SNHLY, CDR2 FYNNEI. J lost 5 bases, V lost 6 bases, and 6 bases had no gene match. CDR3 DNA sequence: TGTGCCAGCAGCCCCGGGACAGGCCACGAGCAGTACTTC. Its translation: CASSPGTGHEQYF.

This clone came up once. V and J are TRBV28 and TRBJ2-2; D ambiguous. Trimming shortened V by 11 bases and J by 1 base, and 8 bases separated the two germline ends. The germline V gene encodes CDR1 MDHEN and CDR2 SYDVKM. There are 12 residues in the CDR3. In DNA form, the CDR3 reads TGTGCCGGAAGACAGAACACCGGGGAGCTGTTTTTT. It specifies CAGRQNTGELFF.

The CDR3 nucleotides read TGTGCCAGCAGTTTTCCCTTACCGAGTCGCTACGAGCAGTACTTC. This sequence encodes CASSFPLPSRYEQYF. This chain links TRBV27 with TRBJ2-7; D not certain. The CDR3 covers 15 residues. Looked up from germline, CDR1 is MNHEY and CDR2 is SMNVEV (reference sequence). The germline V and J ends were trimmed by 3 bases and 3 bases, with 15 bases remaining between them.

The CDR3 protein is CASSEGVTPYNEQFF. The DNA for the CDR3 is TGTGCCAGCAGTGAAGGGGTGACCCCCTACAATGAGCAGTTCTTC. V usage is TRBV6-4 and J usage is TRBJ2-1; tentative D call: TRBD1 (5 bases). The germline gives CDR1 MRHNA, CDR2 SNTAGT. V lost 3 bases and J lost 2, with 11 bases in between. This CDR3 has 15 residues.

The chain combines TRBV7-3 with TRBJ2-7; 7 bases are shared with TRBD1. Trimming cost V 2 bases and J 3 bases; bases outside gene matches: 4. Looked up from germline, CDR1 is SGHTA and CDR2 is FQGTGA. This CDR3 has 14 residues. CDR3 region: CASSLGPGGYEQYF. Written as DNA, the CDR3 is TGTGCCAGCAGCTTAGGTCCAGGGGGCTACGAGCAGTACTTC.

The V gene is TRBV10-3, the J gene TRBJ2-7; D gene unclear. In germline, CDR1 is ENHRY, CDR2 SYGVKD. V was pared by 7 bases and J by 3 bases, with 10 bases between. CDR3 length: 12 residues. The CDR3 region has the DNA TGTGCCATCAACCCTGACAACTACGAGCAGTACTTC. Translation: CAINPDNYEQYF.

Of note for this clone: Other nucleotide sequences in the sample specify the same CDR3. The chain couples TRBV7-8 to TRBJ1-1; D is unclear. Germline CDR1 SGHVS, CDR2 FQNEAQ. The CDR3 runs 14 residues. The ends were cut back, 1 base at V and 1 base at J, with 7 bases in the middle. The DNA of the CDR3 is TGTGCCAGCAGCTTAGGTCCAGGGAACACTGAAGCTTTCTTT. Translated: CASSLGPGNTEAFF.

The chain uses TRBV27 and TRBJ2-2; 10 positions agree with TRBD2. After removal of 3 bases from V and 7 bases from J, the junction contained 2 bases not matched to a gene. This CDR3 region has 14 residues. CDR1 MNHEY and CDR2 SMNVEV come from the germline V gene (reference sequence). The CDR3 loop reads CASSFLAGVGELFF. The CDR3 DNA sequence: TGTGCCAGCAGTTTTCTAGCGGGGGTCGGGGAGCTGTTTTTT.

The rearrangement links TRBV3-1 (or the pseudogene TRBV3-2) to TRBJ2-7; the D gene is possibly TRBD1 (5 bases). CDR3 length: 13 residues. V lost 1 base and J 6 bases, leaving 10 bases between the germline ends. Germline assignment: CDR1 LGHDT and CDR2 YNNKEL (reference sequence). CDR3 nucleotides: TGTGCCAGCAGCCAAGGGTTTAGGGGCGAGCAGTACTTC. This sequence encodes CASSQGFRGEQYF.

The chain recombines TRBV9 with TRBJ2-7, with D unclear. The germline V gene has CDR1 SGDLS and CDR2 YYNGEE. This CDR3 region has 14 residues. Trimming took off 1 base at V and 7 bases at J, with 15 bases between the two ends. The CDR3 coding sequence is TGTGCCAGCAGCGTAAGTGCCACCGGGTGGGAGCAGTACTTC. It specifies CASSVSATGWEQYF.

The CDR3 here is CASSAGQGVPPLHF. The CDR3 DNA is TGTGCCAGCAGTGCGGGACAAGGGGTTCCACCCCTCCACTTT. The chain carries TRBV2 and TRBJ1-6; a possible D gene is TRBD1 (6 bases). The germline CDR1 and CDR2 sequences are SNHLY and FYNNEI. Trimming cost V 4 bases and J 11 bases, with 15 bases left between them. The CDR3 loop spans 14 amino acids.

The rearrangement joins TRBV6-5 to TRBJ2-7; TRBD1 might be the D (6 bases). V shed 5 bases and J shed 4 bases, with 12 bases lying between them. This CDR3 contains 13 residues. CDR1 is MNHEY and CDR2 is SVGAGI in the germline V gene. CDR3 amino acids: CASSTTQGYEQYF. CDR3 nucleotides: TGTGCCAGCAGTACGACACAGGGTTACGAGCAGTACTTC.

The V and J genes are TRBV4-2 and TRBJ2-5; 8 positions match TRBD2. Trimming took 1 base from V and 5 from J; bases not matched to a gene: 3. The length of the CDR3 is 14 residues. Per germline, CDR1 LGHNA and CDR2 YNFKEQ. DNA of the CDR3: TGTGCCAGCAGCCAAGCACTAGCGGCGGAGACCCAGTACTTC. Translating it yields CASSQALAAETQYF.

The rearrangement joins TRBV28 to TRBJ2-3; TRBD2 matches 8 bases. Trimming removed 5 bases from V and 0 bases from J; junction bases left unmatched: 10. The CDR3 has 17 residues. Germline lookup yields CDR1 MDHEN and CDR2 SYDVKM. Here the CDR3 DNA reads TGTGCCAGCAGTCGGTCGGGGGGGAGAACTAGCACAGATACGCAGTATTTT. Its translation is CASSRSGGRTSTDTQYF.

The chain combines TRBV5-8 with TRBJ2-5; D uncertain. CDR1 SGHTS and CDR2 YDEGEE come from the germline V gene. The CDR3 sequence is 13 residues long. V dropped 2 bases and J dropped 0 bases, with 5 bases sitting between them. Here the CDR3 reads CASSFHNQETQYF. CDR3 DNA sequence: TGTGCCAGCAGCTTTCACAACCAAGAGACCCAGTACTTC.

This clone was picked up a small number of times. The CDR3 DNA reads as TGTGCCAGCAGCCAAGACGGGTCGCAGAATTCACCCCTCCACTTT. It translates to CASSQDGSQNSPLHF. This chain joins TRBV3-1 (or the pseudogene TRBV3-2) and TRBJ1-6; D is unresolved. Germline CDR1 and CDR2: LGHDT and YNNKEL (reference sequence). Deletions cut 0 bases from V and 7 bases from J, with 10 bases between. The CDR3 has 15 residues.

CDR3 residues: CASIRTSATIYEQYF. The CDR3 DNA reads as TGTGCCAGCATTAGGACTAGCGCGACGATATACGAGCAGTACTTC. V usage is TRBV2 and J usage is TRBJ2-7, with 9 nucleotides matching TRBD2. V gave up 7 bases and J gave up 4 bases; unmatched junction bases: 11. Germline values: CDR1 SNHLY, CDR2 FYNNEI. The CDR3 extends over 15 amino acids. Combining the CDR3 with reference TRBV2 and TRBJ2-7 gives the whole variable domain EPEVTQTPSHQVTQMGQEVILRCVPISNHLYFYWYRQILGQKVEFLVSFYNNEISEKSEIFDDQFSVERPDGSNFTLKIRSTKLEDSAMYFCASIRTSATIYEQYFGPGTRLTVT.

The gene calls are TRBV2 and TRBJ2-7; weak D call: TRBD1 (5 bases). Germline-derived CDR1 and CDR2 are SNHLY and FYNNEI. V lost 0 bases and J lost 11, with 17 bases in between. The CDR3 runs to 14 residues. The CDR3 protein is CASSEALRQGTEYF. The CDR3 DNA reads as TGTGCCAGCAGTGAAGCGCTTAGGCAGGGTACCGAGTACTTC.

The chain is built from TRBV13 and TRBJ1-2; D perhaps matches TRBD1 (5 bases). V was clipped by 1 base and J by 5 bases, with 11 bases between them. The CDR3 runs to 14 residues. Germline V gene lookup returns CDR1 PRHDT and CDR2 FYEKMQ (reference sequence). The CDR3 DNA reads TGTGCCAGCAGCTTAGAAAGGGGAACATATGGCTACACCTTC. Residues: CASSLERGTYGYTF.

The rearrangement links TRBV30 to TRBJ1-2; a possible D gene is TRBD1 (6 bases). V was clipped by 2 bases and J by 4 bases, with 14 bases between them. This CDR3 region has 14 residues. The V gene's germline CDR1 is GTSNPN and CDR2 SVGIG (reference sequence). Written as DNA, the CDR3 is TGTGCCTGGAGTCCACCGACAGGCCGCTATGGCTACACCTTC. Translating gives CAWSPPTGRYGYTF.

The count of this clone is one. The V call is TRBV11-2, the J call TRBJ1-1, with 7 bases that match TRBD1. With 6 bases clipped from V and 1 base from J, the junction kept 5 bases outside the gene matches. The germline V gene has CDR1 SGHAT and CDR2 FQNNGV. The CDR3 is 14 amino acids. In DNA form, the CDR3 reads TGTGCCAGCAGTCCGGACAGGAGGAACACTGAAGCTTTCTTT. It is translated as CASSPDRRNTEAFF.

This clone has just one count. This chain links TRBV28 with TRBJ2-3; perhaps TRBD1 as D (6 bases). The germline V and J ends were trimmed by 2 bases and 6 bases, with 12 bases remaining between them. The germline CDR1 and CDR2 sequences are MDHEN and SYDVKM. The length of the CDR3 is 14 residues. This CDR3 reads CASSLGPGVDTQYF. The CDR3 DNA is TGTGCCAGCAGTTTAGGACCAGGGGTGGATACGCAGTATTTT.

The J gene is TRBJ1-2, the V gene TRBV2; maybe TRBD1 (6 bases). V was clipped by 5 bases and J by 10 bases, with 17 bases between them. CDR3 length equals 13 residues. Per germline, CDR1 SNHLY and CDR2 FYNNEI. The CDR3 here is CASSLLGTMDYTF. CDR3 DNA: TGTGCCAGCAGTCTTCTCGGGACAATGGACTACACCTTC.